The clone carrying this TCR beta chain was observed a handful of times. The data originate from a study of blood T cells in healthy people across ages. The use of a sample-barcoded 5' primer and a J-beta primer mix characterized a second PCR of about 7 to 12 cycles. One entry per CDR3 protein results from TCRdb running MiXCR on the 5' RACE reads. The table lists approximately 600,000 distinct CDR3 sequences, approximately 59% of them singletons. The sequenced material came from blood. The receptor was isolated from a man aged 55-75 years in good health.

The CDR3 loop is CASSLRPAFTGGYQETQYF. The CDR3 DNA reads TGCGCCAGCAGCTTGCGGCCCGCGTTCACAGGGGGCTACCAAGAGACCCAGTACTTC. The chain links TRBV5-1 to TRBJ2-5; TRBD1 matches at 9 bases. The CDR3 consists of 19 residues. Germline CDR1 is SGHRS and CDR2 is YFSETQ. Losses at the gene ends were 1 base for V and 0 bases for J; bases not matched to a gene: 13.